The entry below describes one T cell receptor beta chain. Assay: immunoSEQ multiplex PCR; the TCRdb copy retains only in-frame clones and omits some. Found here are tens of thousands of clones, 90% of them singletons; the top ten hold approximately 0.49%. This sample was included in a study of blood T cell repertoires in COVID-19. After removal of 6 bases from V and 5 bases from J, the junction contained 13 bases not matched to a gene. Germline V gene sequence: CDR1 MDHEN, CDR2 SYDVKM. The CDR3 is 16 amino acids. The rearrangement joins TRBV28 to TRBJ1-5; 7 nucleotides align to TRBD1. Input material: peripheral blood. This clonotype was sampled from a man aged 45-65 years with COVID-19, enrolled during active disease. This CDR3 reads CASRPSQRQGDQPQHF. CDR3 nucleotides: TGTGCCAGCAGACCATCACAGCGACAGGGTGATCAGCCCCAGCATTTT. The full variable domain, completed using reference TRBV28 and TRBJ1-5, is DVKVTQSSRYLVKRTGEKVFLECVQDMDHENMFWYRQDPGLGLRLIYFSYDVKMKEKGDIPEGYSVSREKKERFSLILESASTNQTSMYLCASRPSQRQGDQPQHFGDGTRLSIL.